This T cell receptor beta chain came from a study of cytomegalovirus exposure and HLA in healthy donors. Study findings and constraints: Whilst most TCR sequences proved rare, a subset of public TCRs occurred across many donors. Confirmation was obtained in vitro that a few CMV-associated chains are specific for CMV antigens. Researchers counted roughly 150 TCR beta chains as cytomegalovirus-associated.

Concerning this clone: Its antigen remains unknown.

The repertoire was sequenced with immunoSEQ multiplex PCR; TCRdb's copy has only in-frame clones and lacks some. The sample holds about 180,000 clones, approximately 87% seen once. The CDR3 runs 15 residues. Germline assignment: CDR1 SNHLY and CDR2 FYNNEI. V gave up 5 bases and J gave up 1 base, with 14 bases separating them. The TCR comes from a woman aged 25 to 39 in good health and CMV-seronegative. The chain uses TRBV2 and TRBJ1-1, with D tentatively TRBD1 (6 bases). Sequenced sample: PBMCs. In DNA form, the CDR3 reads TGTGCCAGCAGTCCTCAGGGGTCTTCGAACACTGAAGCTTTCTTT. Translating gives CASSPQGSSNTEAFF. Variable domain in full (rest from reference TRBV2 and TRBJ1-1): EPEVTQTPSHQVTQMGQEVILRCVPISNHLYFYWYRQILGQKVEFLVSFYNNEISEKSEIFDDQFSVERPDGSNFTLKIRSTKLEDSAMYFCASSPQGSSNTEAFFGQGTRLTVV.